The clone carrying this T cell receptor beta chain was seen only a few times. The sample originates from a study of technical replicates of blood from a handful of donors. The CDR3 runs 20 residues. The data were produced by immunoSEQ multiplex PCR, yet TCRdb's version contains in-frame clones alone and is incomplete. The sample holds fewer than 60,000 clones, around nine tenths seen once. The chain is built from TRBV21-1 and TRBJ1-6; TRBD1 is the table's D call and was not checked against the DNA. TRBV21-1 is a recognized pseudogene. Material: PBMCs. The TCR was taken from a human donor in good health. Some clones in this sample may be carry-over from other donors' samples. The CDR3 here is CASSKVADRALYSYNSPLHF. CDR3 nucleotides: TGTGCCAGCAGCAAAGTGGCCGACAGGGCCTTATACTCCTATAATTCACCCCTCCACTTT.